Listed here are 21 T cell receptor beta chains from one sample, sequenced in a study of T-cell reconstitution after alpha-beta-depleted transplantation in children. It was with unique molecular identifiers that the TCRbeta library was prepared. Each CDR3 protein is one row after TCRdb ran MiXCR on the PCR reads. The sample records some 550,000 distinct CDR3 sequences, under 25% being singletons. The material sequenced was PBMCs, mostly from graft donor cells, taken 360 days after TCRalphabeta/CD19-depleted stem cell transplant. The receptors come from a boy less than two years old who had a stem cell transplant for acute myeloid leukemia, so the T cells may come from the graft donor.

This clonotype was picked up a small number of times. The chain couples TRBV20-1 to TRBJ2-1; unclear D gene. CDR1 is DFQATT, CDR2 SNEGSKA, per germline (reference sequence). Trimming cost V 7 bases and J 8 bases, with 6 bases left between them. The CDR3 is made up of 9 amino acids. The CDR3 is CSGADEQFF. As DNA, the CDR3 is TGCAGTGGGGCCGATGAGCAGTTCTTC.

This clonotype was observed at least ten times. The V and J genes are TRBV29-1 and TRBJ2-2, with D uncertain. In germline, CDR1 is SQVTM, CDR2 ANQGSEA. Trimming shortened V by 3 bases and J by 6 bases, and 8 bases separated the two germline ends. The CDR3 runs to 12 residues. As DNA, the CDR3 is TGCAGCGTTGAGGGGTGGGCCGGGGAGCTGTTTTTT. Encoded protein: CSVEGWAGELFF.

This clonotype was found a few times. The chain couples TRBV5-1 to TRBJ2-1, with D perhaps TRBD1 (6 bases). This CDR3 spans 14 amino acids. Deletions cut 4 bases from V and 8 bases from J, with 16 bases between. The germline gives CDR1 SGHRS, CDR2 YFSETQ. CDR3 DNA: TGCGCCAGCAGCCGGGACACCCCACGGGATGAGCAGTTCTTC. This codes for CASSRDTPRDEQFF.

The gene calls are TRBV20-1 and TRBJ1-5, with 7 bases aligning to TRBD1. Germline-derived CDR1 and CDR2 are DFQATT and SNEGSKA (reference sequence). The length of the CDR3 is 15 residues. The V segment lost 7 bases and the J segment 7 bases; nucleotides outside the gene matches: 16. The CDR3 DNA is TGCAGTGTGCCAAATCCGGGACAGAAGGACCAGCCCCAGCATTTT. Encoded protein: CSVPNPGQKDQPQHF.

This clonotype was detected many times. As DNA, the CDR3 is TGTGCCAGCAGCGGGGACAGGGTTGTTGGCTACACCTTC. Residues: CASSGDRVVGYTF. The chain employs TRBV27 and TRBJ1-2; TRBD1 matches at 9 bases. From germline, CDR1 is MNHEY and CDR2 SMNVEV (reference sequence). V shed 6 bases, J shed 7 bases, and the junction held 6 bases outside the gene matches. The CDR3 has 13 residues.

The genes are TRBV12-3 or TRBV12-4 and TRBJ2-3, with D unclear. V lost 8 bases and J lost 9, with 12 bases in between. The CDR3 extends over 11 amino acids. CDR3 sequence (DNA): TGTGCCAGCGGCCCTCCTGGGACGCAGTATTTT. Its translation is CASGPPGTQYF.

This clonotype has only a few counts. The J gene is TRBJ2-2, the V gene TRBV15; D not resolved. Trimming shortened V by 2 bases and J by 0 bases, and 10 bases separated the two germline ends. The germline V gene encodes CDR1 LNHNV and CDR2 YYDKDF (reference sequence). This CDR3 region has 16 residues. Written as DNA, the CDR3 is TGTGCCACCAGCAGAAGGGTAGGGACGAACACCGGGGAGCTGTTTTTT. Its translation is CATSRRVGTNTGELFF.

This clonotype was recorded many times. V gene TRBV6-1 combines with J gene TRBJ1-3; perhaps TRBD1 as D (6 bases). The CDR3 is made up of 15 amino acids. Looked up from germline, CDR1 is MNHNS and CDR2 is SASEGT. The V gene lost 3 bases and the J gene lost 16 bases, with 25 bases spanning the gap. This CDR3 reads CASSEGGHLATPGYF. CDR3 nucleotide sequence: TGTGCCAGCAGTGAGGGGGGACATCTAGCCACACCCGGGTATTTT.

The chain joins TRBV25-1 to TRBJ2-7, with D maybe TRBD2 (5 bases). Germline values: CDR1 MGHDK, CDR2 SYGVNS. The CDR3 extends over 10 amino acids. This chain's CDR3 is CPPGTYEQYV. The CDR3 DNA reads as TGTCCCCCGGGGACCTACGAGCAGTACGTC.

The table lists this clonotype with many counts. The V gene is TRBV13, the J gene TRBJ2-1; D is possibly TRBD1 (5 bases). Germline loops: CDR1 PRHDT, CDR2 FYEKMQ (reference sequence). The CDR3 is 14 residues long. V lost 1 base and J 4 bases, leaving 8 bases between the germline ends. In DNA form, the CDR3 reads TGTGCCAGCAGCTTAGAGGCAGGGTACAATGAGCAGTTCTTC. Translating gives CASSLEAGYNEQFF.

The CDR3 nucleotides read TGTGCCAGCAGCTCGCGGGGGAACCAAGAGACCCAGTACTTC. The encoded protein is CASSSRGNQETQYF. The chain uses TRBV7-9 and TRBJ2-5; 7 bases match TRBD2. This CDR3 spans 14 amino acids. From germline, CDR1 is SEHNR and CDR2 FQNEAQ (reference sequence). The trim removed 4 bases at V and 0 bases at J, leaving 2 bases unmatched.

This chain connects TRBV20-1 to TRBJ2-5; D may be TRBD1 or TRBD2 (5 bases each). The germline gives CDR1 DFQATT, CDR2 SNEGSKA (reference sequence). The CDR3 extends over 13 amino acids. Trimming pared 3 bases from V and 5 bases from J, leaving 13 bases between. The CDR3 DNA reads TGCAGTGCTAGGGGGGTGCCGGGGGAGACCCAGTACTTC. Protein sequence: CSARGVPGETQYF.

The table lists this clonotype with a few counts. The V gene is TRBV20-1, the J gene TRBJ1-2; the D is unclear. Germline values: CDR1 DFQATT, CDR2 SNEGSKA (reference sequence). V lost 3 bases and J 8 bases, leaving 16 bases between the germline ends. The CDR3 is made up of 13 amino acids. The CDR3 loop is CSARGDGERGYTF. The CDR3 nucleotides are TGCAGTGCTAGGGGAGATGGGGAACGCGGCTACACCTTC.

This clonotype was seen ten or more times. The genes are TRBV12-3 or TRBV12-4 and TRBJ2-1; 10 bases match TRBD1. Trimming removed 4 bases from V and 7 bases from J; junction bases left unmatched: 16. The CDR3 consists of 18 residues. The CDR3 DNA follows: TGTGCCAGCAGTTCGGGACAGGGGTTCGGTCGGGTAGGGAATGAGCAGTTCTTC. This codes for CASSSGQGFGRVGNEQFF.

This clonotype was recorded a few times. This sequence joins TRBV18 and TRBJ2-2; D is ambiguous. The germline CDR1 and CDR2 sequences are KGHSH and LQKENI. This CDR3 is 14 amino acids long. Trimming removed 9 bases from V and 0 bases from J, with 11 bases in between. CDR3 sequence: CASFGRPNTGELFF. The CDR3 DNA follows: TGTGCCAGTTTTGGACGGCCGAACACCGGGGAGCTGTTTTTT. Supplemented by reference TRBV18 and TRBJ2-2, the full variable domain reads NAGVMQNPRHLVRRRGQEARLRCSPMKGHSHVYWYRQLPEEGLKFMVYLQKENIIDESGMPKERFSAEFPKEGPSILRIQQVVRGDSAAYFCASFGRPNTGELFFGEGSRLTVL.

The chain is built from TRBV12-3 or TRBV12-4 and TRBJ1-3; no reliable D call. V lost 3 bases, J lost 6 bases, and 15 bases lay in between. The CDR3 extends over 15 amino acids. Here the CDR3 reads CASSFLPRSENTIYF. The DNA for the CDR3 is TGTGCCAGCAGTTTTCTCCCCCGATCGGAAAACACCATATATTTT.

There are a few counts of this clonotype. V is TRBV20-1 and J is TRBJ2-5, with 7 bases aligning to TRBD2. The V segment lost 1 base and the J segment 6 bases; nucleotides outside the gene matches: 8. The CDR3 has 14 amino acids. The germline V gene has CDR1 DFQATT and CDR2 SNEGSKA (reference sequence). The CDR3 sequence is CSARVGGGRQTQYF. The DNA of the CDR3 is TGCAGTGCTAGAGTAGGCGGGGGAAGACAGACCCAGTACTTC.

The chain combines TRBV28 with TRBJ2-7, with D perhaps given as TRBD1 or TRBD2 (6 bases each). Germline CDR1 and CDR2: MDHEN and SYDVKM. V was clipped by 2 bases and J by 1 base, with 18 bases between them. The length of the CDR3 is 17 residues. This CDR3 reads CASSLNGGQGTSYEQYF. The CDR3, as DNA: TGTGCCAGCAGTTTAAATGGCGGGCAGGGGACTTCCTACGAGCAGTACTTC.

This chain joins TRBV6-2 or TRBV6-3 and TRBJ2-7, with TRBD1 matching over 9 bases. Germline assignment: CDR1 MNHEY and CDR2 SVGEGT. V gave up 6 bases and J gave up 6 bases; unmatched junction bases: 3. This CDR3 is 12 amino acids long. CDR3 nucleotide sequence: TGTGCCAGCAGCACAGGGGGCCGCGAGCAGTACGTC. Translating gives CASSTGGREQYV.

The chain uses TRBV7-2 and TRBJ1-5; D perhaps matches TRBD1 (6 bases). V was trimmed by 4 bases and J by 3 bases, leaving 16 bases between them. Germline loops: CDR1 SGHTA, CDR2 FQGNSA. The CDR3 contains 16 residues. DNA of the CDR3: TGTGCCAGCAGCTCTTCACAGGGTGGAATCAATCAGCCCCAGCATTTT. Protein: CASSSSQGGINQPQHF.

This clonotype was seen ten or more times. CDR3 DNA sequence: TGTGCCAGCAGCTTAGTCCCCTACGAGCAGTACGTC. Encoded protein: CASSLVPYEQYV. V is TRBV11-2 and J is TRBJ2-7, with no clear D. The CDR3 runs to 12 residues. Germline V gene lookup returns CDR1 SGHAT and CDR2 FQNNGV. The germline V and J ends were trimmed by 1 base and 2 bases, with 3 bases remaining between them.